In terms of frequency, the clone carrying this T cell receptor beta chain is large. What it binds is unknown. The data stem from a study of CD8 T cells in cerebrospinal fluid in Alzheimer's disease. Study-level results: EBV-specific clones were neither the most expanded nor enriched in Alzheimer's patients. EBV-specific TCRs in cerebrospinal fluid reportedly do not establish a causal EBV–Alzheimer's link. Healthy subjects less often had a clone of at least 3% than Alzheimer's patients.

From its re-call of the 10x single-cell sequencing reads, TCRdb lists each CDR3 protein once, without DNA. Its table lists around 1,200 distinct CDR3 sequences. Germline lookup yields CDR1 SGHNT and CDR2 YYREEE (reference sequence). The CDR3 spans 12 residues. Source material: cerebrospinal fluid. This sequence originates from a human donor in good health. The chain couples TRBV5-4 to TRBJ2-1. CDR3 sequence: CASSLFSLEQFF.